These T cell receptor beta chains were read from a single sample in a study of memory CD4+ T cells and cytomegalovirus serostatus. The assay was immunoSEQ multiplex PCR, and TCRdb's table has in-frame clones only and misses some. The sample carries about 29,000 clones, around 75% recorded once. Source material: memory CD4+ T cells from blood. These receptors came from an adult in good health and CMV-seronegative. Each CDR3 is given with its conserved first and last residue.

>TRBV7-9
CASSLGRGQLAPGELFF
>TRBV11-3
CASSLYPSGEGNSPLHF
>TRBV15
CATSREGRWDQPQHF
>TRBV6-1
CASSQLVYSGNTIYF
>TRBV11-2
CASSLDPNTEAFF
>TRBV6-5
CAGSSGQQNNSPLHF
>TRBV18
CASSPPSSGNSNQPQHF
>TRBV30
CAWSVPGIRSPLHF
>TRBV27
CASSSTGQAEKLFF
>TRBV18
CASSPGQGNTEAFF
>TRBV29-1
CSVGLAGGYGTDTQYF
>TRBV5-1
CASSLEGARGNSPLHF
>TRBV7-9
CASRPGQNYGYTF
>TRBV10-2
CASSPIPRTGAPTEAFF
>TRBV5-6
CASSVTSGAGETQYF
>TRBV11-2
CASSLTPGTNTEAFF
>TRBV2
CASIKASGAPSTDTQYF
>TRBV4-2
CASSQERSSGANVLTF
>TRBV2
CASSVGTGDNSPLHF
>TRBV2
CASRPLMTGGNQPQHF
>TRBV7-7
CASSSDLGNTDTQYF